Included here is one T cell receptor (beta chain) sequence, with context. The antigen remains undetermined. This sample was taken from a study of blood T cells in healthy people across ages. Per germline, CDR1 SEHNR and CDR2 FQNEAQ (reference sequence). Germline trimming cut 3 bases from V and 8 bases from J; bases unmatched to any gene: 2. This CDR3 has 12 residues. The second PCR ran about 6 to 12 cycles with a sample-barcoded 5' primer and J-beta primers. From the 5' RACE reads, TCRdb called clonotypes with MiXCR, one entry per CDR3 protein. This sample has approximately 1,700,000 distinct CDR3 sequences, with about two fifths found just once. Study-level findings and limits: Roughly linearly, TCR beta diversity per million T cells fell as age increased.

Sequenced input: blood. This sequence was found in a human donor in good health. The chain recombines TRBV7-9 with TRBJ1-1, with 8 nucleotides matching TRBD1. CDR3 protein: CASSFGQGEAFF. CDR3 DNA: TGTGCCAGCAGCTTCGGACAGGGCGAAGCTTTCTTT.